The clone carrying this T cell receptor beta chain was found once. There are 13 residues in the CDR3. Per germline, CDR1 SGHTS and CDR2 YDEGEE. V shed 2 bases and J shed 6 bases, with 11 bases lying between them. These data come from a study of blood T cell repertoires in COVID-19. Study-wide context: Some COVID-19 samples were acute and others convalescent; all came from the United States, Italy and Spain.

Profiled with immunoSEQ multiplex PCR; TCRdb holds only in-frame clones, not every one. The table records some 290,000 clones, about 88% of them present only once. The TCR sequence derives from a man younger than 35 with active or convalescent COVID-19. Material for sequencing was peripheral blood. This chain joins TRBV5-8 and TRBJ1-2; D is undetermined. CDR3 coding DNA: TGTGCCAGCAGCTTTGAGGGCATGGATGGCTACACCTTC. Residues: CASSFEGMDGYTF.